The rows below give T cell receptor beta chains drawn from one sample of a study of blood T cell repertoires in COVID-19. Sequencing was performed with immunoSEQ multiplex PCR; in TCRdb, only in-frame clones are kept and a portion is missing. The sample lists under 300,000 clones, approximately 85% occurring once. Sequencing used PBMCs or T cells enriched from blood (not recorded which). These receptors were taken from a woman in her forties or fifties who had recovered from COVID-19. The CDR3 runs from the conserved cysteine through the conserved F or W. Fields, in order: J gene, D gene, clone size, V gene, CDR3 protein, CDR3 DNA. A D gene is named only where the DNA matches it firmly. For some rows the clone size is stated as once, few or many, or as a class when expanded; others skip it.

>TRBJ2-7|.|.|TRBV2
CARRLPSMEQYF
TGTGCCAGAAGACTCCCCTCAATGGAGCAGTACTTC
>TRBJ2-7|.|once|TRBV7-2
CASSLDAGLTSYEQYF
TGTGCCAGCAGCTTAGATGCGGGACTGACCTCCTACGAGCAGTACTTC
>TRBJ2-3|TRBD2|.|TRBV6-5
CATLFGTSGTDTQYF
TGTGCCACCCTGTTTGGGACTAGCGGAACAGATACGCAGTATTTT
>TRBJ2-5|.|.|TRBV13
CASSLSRETQYF
TGTGCCAGCAGCTTATCGCGGGAGACCCAGTACTTC
>TRBJ2-5|TRBD2|.|TRBV5-1
CASSLVTGTKETQYF
TGCGCCAGCAGCTTGGTTACCGGGACTAAAGAGACCCAGTACTTC
>TRBJ2-7|TRBD1|.|TRBV6-1
CASSELNRGREQYF
TGTGCCAGCAGTGAACTTAACAGGGGGCGCGAGCAGTACTTC
>TRBJ2-7|TRBD1|.|TRBV10-1
CASSETGAYEQYF
TGCGCCAGCAGTGAGACAGGGGCCTACGAGCAGTACTTC
>TRBJ2-7|.|few|TRBV7-2
CASSLVSGGGEYEQYF
TGTGCCAGCAGCTTAGTTTCCGGGGGTGGGGAATACGAGCAGTACTTC
>TRBJ2-5|TRBD2|.|TRBV5-1
CASSLGGLPQETQYF
TGCGCCAGCAGCTTGGGGGGACTACCCCAAGAGACCCAGTACTTC
>TRBJ2-3|.|once|TRBV18
CASITTRGGDTQYF
TGTGCCAGCATTACAACCCGGGGTGGCGATACGCAGTATTTT
>TRBJ1-1|TRBD1|.|TRBV29-1
CSVTVQGVNTEAFF
TGCAGCGTCACGGTGCAGGGGGTGAACACTGAAGCTTTCTTT
>TRBJ2-1|TRBD2|.|TRBV11-2
CASSLGPGLALYEQFF
TGTGCCAGCAGCTTGGGCCCGGGACTAGCGCTTTATGAGCAGTTCTTC
>TRBJ2-7|.|.|TRBV11-2
CASSLVGGINSYEQYF
TGTGCCAGCAGCTTAGTAGGCGGAATCAACTCCTACGAGCAGTACTTC
>TRBJ2-1|.|.|TRBV7-8
CASSSPGINEQFF
TGTGCCAGCAGCTCCCCCGGGATCAATGAGCAGTTCTTC
>TRBJ2-2|TRBD1|.|TRBV28
CASRSPGGSNTGELFF
TGTGCCAGCAGAAGTCCAGGGGGCTCGAACACCGGGGAGCTGTTTTTT
>TRBJ2-2|.|.|TRBV7-9
CASSLSTTGELFF
TGTGCCAGCAGCTTATCAACAACCGGGGAGCTGTTTTTT
>TRBJ1-2|.|.|TRBV13
CASSLGQGYGYTF
TGTGCCAGCAGCTTAGGGCAGGGTTATGGCTACACCTTC
>TRBJ2-3|.|.|TRBV9
CASSVGTSTDTQYF
TGTGCCAGCAGCGTAGGGACTAGCACAGATACGCAGTATTTT
>TRBJ2-7|.|.|TRBV3-1/TRBV3-2
CASRHTGAYEQYF
TGTGCCAGCAGACACACCGGGGCCTACGAGCAGTACTTC
>TRBJ2-7|TRBD1|.|TRBV5-5
CASSLTTGPAAEQYF
TGTGCCAGCAGCTTAACGACAGGGCCAGCGGCGGAGCAGTACTTC
>TRBJ1-1|.|.|TRBV7-6
CASSKQTGSLNTEAFF
TGTGCCAGCAGCAAACAAACAGGGAGTCTGAACACTGAAGCTTTCTTT
>TRBJ2-5|.|.|TRBV6-6
CASKEDLSQETQYF
TGTGCCAGCAAAGAGGACTTGTCTCAAGAGACCCAGTACTTC
>TRBJ2-5|TRBD1|.|TRBV4-1
CASSQDRGRETQYF
TGCGCCAGCAGCCAAGACAGGGGGCGAGAGACCCAGTACTTC
>TRBJ2-6|.|.|TRBV5-8
CASSSYRLSGANVLTF
TGTGCCAGCAGCTCCTACAGGTTATCTGGGGCCAACGTCCTGACTTTC
>TRBJ1-2|TRBD1|.|TRBV13
CASSHGTGDNYGYTF
TGTGCCAGCAGCCACGGGACAGGGGATAACTATGGCTACACCTTC
>TRBJ1-5|.|.|TRBV10-3
CAISATEFQPQHF
TGTGCCATCAGTGCGACGGAGTTTCAGCCCCAGCATTTT
>TRBJ2-7|.|.|TRBV5-1
CASSHGQSTYEQYF
TGCGCCAGCAGCCACGGACAGAGTACCTACGAGCAGTACTTC
>TRBJ1-4|TRBD1|.|TRBV4-1
CASSQRGIQTGTGNEKLFF
TGCGCCAGCAGCCAAAGGGGGATTCAAACCGGGACAGGGAATGAAAAACTGTTTTTT
>TRBJ1-6|TRBD1|.|TRBV27
CASSFFSGTGASPLHF
TGTGCCAGCAGTTTCTTCTCCGGGACAGGAGCTTCACCCCTCCACTTT
>TRBJ2-2|.|.|TRBV7-3
CASSLTRDTNTGELFF
TGTGCCAGCAGCTTAACCCGTGACACGAACACCGGGGAGCTGTTTTTT